What follows are 4 T cell receptor beta chains derived from one specimen sequenced in a study of beta chain features in type 1 diabetes. Every bit of the isolated RNA underwent reverse transcription, so sequencing read expressed TCRB transcripts. Measured with immunoSEQ multiplex PCR; TCRdb has only the in-frame clones, and not every one. The sample contains more than 550,000 clones, over 13% of which appear only once. Study results and caveats: Among patients with Type 1 diabetes, TCRB CDR3s were moderately but significantly shorter in every one of the four CD4+ subsets.

Antigens for these TCRs are unknown. Sequencing input: naive CD4+ T cells from blood. The receptors were sampled from a man aged 18 to 29 with type 1 diabetes.

The V gene is TRBV7-3, the J gene TRBJ1-1; the match to TRBD1 covers 11 bases. CDR1 is SGHTA, CDR2 FQGTGA, per germline. J was trimmed by 4 bases and V by 5 bases; bases with no gene match: 18. The CDR3 has 19 amino acids. Here the CDR3 DNA reads TGTGCCAGCAGCCCGACCCGGCCGGACAGGGGGCGGAGGAGCACTGAAGCTTTCTTT. Protein sequence: CASSPTRPDRGRRSTEAFF. The full variable domain, with the rest looked up from reference TRBV7-3 and TRBJ1-1, is GAGVSQTPSNKVTEKGKYVELRCDPISGHTALYWYRQSLGQGPEFLIYFQGTGAADDSGLPNDRFFAVRPEGSVSTLKIQRTERGDSAVYLCASSPTRPDRGRRSTEAFFGQGTRLTVV.

The V call is TRBV30, the J call TRBJ1-4; possibly TRBD1 for D (5 bases). The CDR3 covers 16 residues. Germline loops: CDR1 GTSNPN, CDR2 SVGIG (reference sequence). V dropped 0 bases and J dropped 5 bases, with 16 bases sitting between them. The CDR3 DNA reads TGTGCCTGGAGTGTAAAGTCTCGGGGGTGGAATGAAAAACTGTTTTTT. Its protein is CAWSVKSRGWNEKLFF.

In its sample, this clone was seen a few times. The chain couples TRBV30 to TRBJ1-5; D unclear. This CDR3 spans 14 amino acids. Germline V gives CDR1 GTSNPN, CDR2 SVGIG (reference sequence). Between the trimmed V and J ends, which lost 0 bases and 6 bases, there was a span of 12 bases. As DNA, the CDR3 is TGTGCCTGGAGTGTAAGATCGGGGTTTCAGCCCCAGCATTTT. This translates into CAWSVRSGFQPQHF. Full variable domain (missing parts from reference TRBV30 and TRBJ1-5): SQTIHQWPATLVQPVGSPLSLECTVEGTSNPNLYWYRQAAGRGLQLLFYSVGIGQISSEVPQNLSASRPQDRQFILSSKKLLLSDSGFYLCAWSVRSGFQPQHFGDGTRLSIL.

The rearrangement links TRBV4-2 to TRBJ1-2, with D possibly matching TRBD1 (5 bases). The germline V gene encodes CDR1 LGHNA and CDR2 YNFKEQ. V dropped 6 bases and J dropped 3 bases, with 17 bases sitting between them. This CDR3 comprises 15 residues. Written as DNA, the CDR3 is TGTGCCAGCAGGACGACCGGGACTTCGGACTATGGCTACACCTTC. It yields the protein CASRTTGTSDYGYTF.